Presented here are 29 T cell receptor beta chains from one specimen sequenced in a study of immune heterogeneity within non-small cell lung tumors. Template input was genomic DNA from bulk tumor (roughly 600 ng per sample). Multiple widely separated biopsies were taken from each primary tumor at surgery. With untreated, newly diagnosed non-small cell lung cancer, the patients went on to undergo curative surgery. The authors amplified TCR beta CDR3 by multiplex PCR with 32 V and 13 J primers. One entry per CDR3 protein results from TCRdb running MiXCR on the multiplex PCR reads. The repertoire has some 13,000 distinct CDR3 sequences, 23% of them found once; the top ten carry roughly 13%. The sequencing input was lung tumor tissue. All receptors derive from a man aged 45-65 years with non-small cell lung cancer.

This clonotype was observed a handful of times. The chain recombines TRBV28 with TRBJ2-1; TRBD1 or TRBD2 may be the D gene (6 bases each). The CDR3 contains 19 residues. From germline, CDR1 is MDHEN and CDR2 SYDVKM. V lost 4 bases to trimming and J lost 3 bases, with 25 bases between them. DNA of the CDR3: TGTGCCAGCAGTTCGGGGGCCGGGAAAACAGGGTCGATCTACAATGAGCAGTTCTTC. Translation: CASSSGAGKTGSIYNEQFF.

The table lists this clonotype with a count of one. This sequence may be a read error, since a much larger clone differs from it by one base. V and J are TRBV20-1 and TRBJ2-7; a weak D match, TRBD2 (6 bases). This CDR3 region has 15 residues. The germline V gene encodes CDR1 DFQATT and CDR2 SNEGSKA (reference sequence). V lost 5 bases, J lost 5 bases, and 22 bases lay in between. CDR3 protein: CSAQRSRAGSNEQYF. As DNA, the CDR3 is TGCAGTGCTCAAAGATCCAGGGCGGGGTCCAACGAGCAGTACTTC.

This clonotype occurred many times. The J gene is TRBJ2-7, the V gene TRBV6-1; D perhaps matches TRBD2 (6 bases). Germline CDR1 MNHNS, CDR2 SASEGT. Trimming took off 5 bases at V and 5 bases at J, with 19 bases between the two ends. The CDR3 is 15 residues long. DNA of the CDR3: TGTGCCAGCAGTCCAGGGCCCCGACTAGGTGACGAGCAGTACTTC. It codes for CASSPGPRLGDEQYF.

This clonotype was observed at least ten times. V and J are TRBV28 and TRBJ2-1; 12 positions agree with TRBD1. V lost 9 bases and J lost 2; bases outside the gene matches: 11. The CDR3 runs to 17 residues. Germline V gives CDR1 MDHEN, CDR2 SYDVKM. In DNA form, the CDR3 reads TGTGCCAGTCGGGGACAGGGGGCCATACTAGCCTACAATGAGCAGTTCTTC. Translated, it gives CASRGQGAILAYNEQFF.

In regard to this clonotype: A much larger clone lies one base from this, so it may be a read error. J is TRBJ1-1 and V is TRBV12-3 or TRBV12-4, with D possibly matching TRBD1 (5 bases). The CDR3 runs 14 residues. Trimming cost V 3 bases and J 0 bases, with 8 bases left between them. The DNA of the CDR3 is TGTGCCAGCAGTTTGGCGGGACTGAACACTGAAGCTTTCTTT. Translation gives CASSLAGLNTEAFF.

As to this clonotype: The conserved closing phenylalanine or tryptophan is absent in this CDR3, likely reflecting a read error. The V gene is TRBV19, the J gene TRBJ2-7; D is ambiguous. CDR3 length equals 15 residues. CDR1 is LNHDA and CDR2 is SQIVND in the germline V gene (reference sequence). The CDR3 region is CASSIWADASYAQYL. The CDR3 DNA sequence: TGTGCCAGTAGTATATGGGCAGACGCGTCCTACGCGCAGTACTTG.

This clonotype was recorded at least ten times. This chain connects TRBV5-1 to TRBJ2-7, with no clear D. V was clipped by 3 bases and J by 2 bases, with 9 bases between them. This CDR3 is built from 13 residues. Germline V gene sequence: CDR1 SGHRS, CDR2 YFSETQ. The CDR3 coding sequence is TGCGCCAGCAGCTCGGGCCCTACCTACGAGCAGTACTTC. This translates into CASSSGPTYEQYF.

Concerning this clonotype itself: This could be a read error, since a much larger clone is one nucleotide away. The chain recombines TRBV5-1 with TRBJ2-2; perhaps TRBD2 as D (6 bases). Germline lookup yields CDR1 SGHRS and CDR2 YFSETQ. Trimming shortened V by 5 bases and J by 8 bases, and 22 bases separated the two germline ends. The CDR3 totals 16 residues. CDR3 DNA: TGCGCCAGCAGACCTATGACTAGACCCGCACCAGGGGAGCTGTTTTTT. This translates into CASRPMTRPAPGELFF. Based on the CDR3 plus reference TRBV5-1 and TRBJ2-2, the full variable domain is KAGVTQTPRYLIKTRGQQVTLSCSPISGHRSVSWYQQTPGQGLQFLFEYFSETQRNKGNFPGRFSGRQFSNSRSEMNVSTLELGDSALYLCASRPMTRPAPGELFFGEGSRLTVL.

This clonotype ranks as medium-sized. V is TRBV6-1 and J is TRBJ1-2; 8 bases match TRBD1. The CDR3 is 15 amino acids. Per the germline V gene, CDR1 is MNHNS and CDR2 is SASEGT. Trimming cost V 5 bases and J 2 bases; bases outside gene matches: 7. CDR3 DNA: TGTGCCAGCAGTACCCGACAGGGGCTAAACTATGGCTACACCTTC. Its protein is CASSTRQGLNYGYTF.

For this clonotype: A read error may be the cause here, since a much bigger clone is one base away. The chain couples TRBV28 to TRBJ1-5; weak D call: TRBD1 (6 bases). There are 16 residues in the CDR3. Germline V CDR1 and CDR2: MDHEN, SYDVKM. Between the trimmed V and J ends, which lost 3 bases and 6 bases, there was a span of 18 bases. The CDR3 region is CASSFLGGAGGQPQHF. The CDR3 region has the DNA TGTGCCAGCAGTTTTTTGGGGGGCGCGGGGGGTCAGCCCCAGCATTTT.

This clonotype counts as medium-sized. The J gene is TRBJ1-2, the V gene TRBV6-1; D uncertain. The CDR3 has 14 amino acids. V was pared by 3 bases and J by 0 bases, with 8 bases between. Germline CDR1 MNHNS, CDR2 SASEGT. CDR3: CASSESGANYGYTF. DNA of the CDR3: TGTGCCAGCAGTGAGTCAGGAGCTAACTATGGCTACACCTTC.

For this clonotype: Just one base apart from a much larger clone, this may be a read error. V usage is TRBV11-3 and J usage is TRBJ2-1, with TRBD2 as a possible D gene (5 bases). Per germline, CDR1 SGHNT and CDR2 YENEEA. This CDR3 has 15 residues. With 7 bases removed from V and 5 bases from J, the gap between germline ends came to 18 bases. CDR3 loop: CASIFGRGVNNEQFF. The CDR3 DNA is TGTGCCAGCATCTTCGGACGGGGAGTTAACAATGAGCAGTTCTTC.

The sample holds many counts of this clonotype. The rearrangement links TRBV25-1 to TRBJ2-7; 7 nucleotides line up with TRBD2. The CDR3 loop spans 17 amino acids. CDR1 and CDR2 from the germline V gene are MGHDK and SYGVNS. With 4 bases clipped from V and 4 bases from J, the junction kept 16 bases outside the gene matches. The CDR3 DNA sequence: TGTGCCAGCAGTGGGTATACGGGAGGACGCACCCCGTACGAGCAGTACTTC. This sequence encodes CASSGYTGGRTPYEQYF.

The table lists this clonotype with many counts. V usage is TRBV3-1 and J usage is TRBJ2-7, with D perhaps matching TRBD1 (5 bases). Trimming cost V 7 bases and J 4 bases, with 14 bases left between them. Germline CDR1 is LGHDT and CDR2 is YNNKEL (reference sequence). The CDR3 has 13 amino acids. CDR3 region: CASTRGPQYEQYF. The CDR3 region has the DNA TGTGCCAGCACTAGGGGTCCTCAATACGAGCAGTACTTC.

This clonotype was recorded many times. V and J are TRBV5-1 and TRBJ2-1; D is unresolved. Germline V gene lookup returns CDR1 SGHRS and CDR2 YFSETQ. The CDR3 runs to 15 residues. V lost 7 bases, J lost 0 bases, and 14 bases lay in between. DNA of the CDR3: TGCGCCAGCTTTACAGAGCCCAGCTCCTACAATGAGCAGTTCTTC. This encodes CASFTEPSSYNEQFF. Full variable domain (remainder filled in from reference TRBV5-1 and TRBJ2-1): KAGVTQTPRYLIKTRGQQVTLSCSPISGHRSVSWYQQTPGQGLQFLFEYFSETQRNKGNFPGRFSGRQFSNSRSEMNVSTLELGDSALYLCASFTEPSSYNEQFFGPGTRLTVL.

J is TRBJ1-5 and V is TRBV6-1; perhaps TRBD1 as D (5 bases). Near its end, the DNA agrees better with TRBJ2-3, so the J call may be wrong. CDR3 length: 18 residues. Germline values: CDR1 MNHNS, CDR2 SASEGT. CDR3 protein: CASYPGLQAISRDQPQYF. The CDR3 coding sequence is TGTGCCAGTTATCCGGGCTTACAAGCAATAAGCAGGGATCAGCCCCAGTATTTT.

This clonotype appeared many times. This rearrangement joins TRBV12-3 or TRBV12-4 to TRBJ2-5, with D maybe TRBD1 (6 bases). This CDR3 contains 13 residues. Trimming removed 3 bases at V and 3 bases at J, with 8 bases between. The CDR3 DNA reads TGTGCCAGCAGTTTCAGGGGTGAAGAGACCCAGTACTTC. Translating it yields CASSFRGEETQYF.

This clonotype was seen repeatedly, ten times or more. V gene TRBV6-5 combines with J gene TRBJ2-7; 10 nucleotides agree with TRBD1. Trimming at V came to 2 bases and at J to 6 bases, leaving 4 bases not matched to a gene. The CDR3 is 14 amino acids. The V gene's germline CDR1 is MNHEY and CDR2 SVGAGI. Here the CDR3 reads CASSYGTGVAEQYF. The CDR3, as DNA: TGTGCCAGCAGTTACGGGACAGGGGTGGCCGAGCAGTACTTC.

This clonotype was seen a few times. The gene calls are TRBV5-6 and TRBJ2-7; D uncertain. Trimming removed 6 bases from V and 6 bases from J, with 7 bases in between. The CDR3 totals 10 residues. The germline CDR1 and CDR2 sequences are SGHDT and YYEEEE. CDR3 protein: CASTQGEQYF. The CDR3 coding sequence is TGTGCCAGCACCCAAGGCGAGCAGTACTTC.

The genes are TRBV7-6 and TRBJ2-5; D ambiguous. V lost 5 bases, J lost 2 bases, and 3 bases lay in between. Per the germline V gene, CDR1 is SGHVS and CDR2 is FNYEAQ. CDR3 length equals 11 residues. As DNA, the CDR3 is TGTGCCAGCAGCATACAAGAGACCCAGTACTTC. Amino acids: CASSIQETQYF.

This sequence joins TRBV6-2 or TRBV6-3 and TRBJ2-7; D is undetermined. Germline values: CDR1 MNHEY, CDR2 SVGEGT. The CDR3 is made up of 13 amino acids. The CDR3 protein is CTGSSDTTYEQYF. The CDR3 DNA reads TGTACCGGCAGTTCCGACACAACCTACGAGCAGTACTTC.

This clonotype has ten or more counts. The V gene is TRBV19, the J gene TRBJ1-2; the D gene is possibly TRBD1 (6 bases). The CDR3 extends over 12 amino acids. Germline CDR1 and CDR2: LNHDA and SQIVND (reference sequence). Trimming shortened V by 5 bases and J by 8 bases, and 12 bases separated the two germline ends. The CDR3 sequence: CASSETGQGYTF. As DNA, the CDR3 is TGTGCCAGTAGTGAGACAGGCCAGGGCTACACCTTC.

This clonotype showed up many times. This sequence joins TRBV6-1 and TRBJ2-7, with 11 bases lining up with TRBD2. This CDR3 is built from 13 residues. Losses at the gene ends were 10 bases for V and 3 bases for J; bases not matched to a gene: 5. The germline gives CDR1 MNHNS, CDR2 SASEGT. In nucleotides, the CDR3 is TGTGCCATCGGGACTAGCGGTAACTACGAGCAGTACTTC. Protein sequence: CAIGTSGNYEQYF.

The sample holds a few counts of this clonotype. This sequence joins TRBV5-1 and TRBJ2-2, with a tentative D call TRBD2 (6 bases). From germline, CDR1 is SGHRS and CDR2 YFSETQ. With 4 bases removed from V and 5 bases from J, the gap between germline ends came to 12 bases. This CDR3 comprises 14 residues. The CDR3 is CASSVGTLTGELFF. The DNA of the CDR3 is TGCGCCAGCAGCGTAGGGACTTTGACCGGGGAGCTGTTTTTT.

In its sample, this clonotype was seen many times. The chain employs TRBV5-4 and TRBJ1-5, with 9 bases that match TRBD1. V was clipped by 2 bases and J by 7 bases; unmatched bases: 10. Germline lookup yields CDR1 SGHNT and CDR2 YYREEE (reference sequence). This CDR3 has 16 amino acids. Here the CDR3 DNA reads TGTGCCAGCAGCTTCACAGGGGGCCCGAAGAACCAGCCCCAGCATTTT. This gives the protein CASSFTGGPKNQPQHF.

This clonotype was seen repeatedly, ten times or more. The V and J genes are TRBV9 and TRBJ1-3, with D perhaps matching TRBD1 (5 bases). The V end lost 1 base, the J end lost 2 bases, and 13 bases lay between the germline ends. The V gene's germline CDR1 is SGDLS and CDR2 YYNGEE. The CDR3 spans 16 residues. In nucleotides, the CDR3 is TGTGCCAGCAGCGTATGGGGGGAATCGACTGGAAACACCATATATTTT. Its translation is CASSVWGESTGNTIYF.

As regards this clonotype: The junction differs from germline at one of its ends, possibly a read error. The chain combines TRBV6-5 with TRBJ1-1; D is undetermined. Germline V gene sequence: CDR1 MNHEY, CDR2 SVGAGI. This CDR3 is 16 amino acids long. The CDR3 sequence is CASSYSRPMMNTEVFF. The CDR3 DNA reads as TGTGCCAGCAGTTACTCGCGACCGATGATGAACACTGAAGTTTTCTTT.

This clonotype has a count of ten or more. The V call is TRBV20-1, the J call TRBJ1-1; D is uncertain. Trimming pared 0 bases from V and 7 bases from J, leaving 12 bases between. The CDR3 has 13 residues. CDR1 is DFQATT, CDR2 SNEGSKA, per germline (reference sequence). The CDR3 here is CSARDKSTLEAFF. The DNA of the CDR3 is TGCAGTGCTAGAGATAAGTCCACCCTTGAAGCTTTCTTT.

About this clonotype itself: A much larger clone lies a single base off, so this may be a read error. This chain connects TRBV12-3 or TRBV12-4 to TRBJ2-2; a possible D gene is TRBD2 (5 bases). V gave up 5 bases and J gave up 6 bases, with 16 bases separating them. The CDR3 is 15 residues long. The DNA of the CDR3 is TGTGCCAGCAGTCAGCGGAGGCCAGGTGCCGGGGAGCTGTTTTTT. Encoded protein: CASSQRRPGAGELFF.